What follows describes a single T cell receptor beta chain. No antigen is known for it. This specimen comes from a study of blood T cells in healthy people across ages. Study-level results: PBMCs left unsorted prevented a conclusive naive versus antigen-experienced comparison. Age brought a roughly linear fall in TCR beta diversity measured per million T cells.

Alongside a J-beta primer mix, a sample-barcoded 5' primer served in a second PCR lasting roughly 7 to 11 cycles. One entry per CDR3 protein results from TCRdb running MiXCR on the 5' RACE reads. The sample has 920,000 or so distinct CDR3 sequences, 40% to 45% seen once. In germline, CDR1 is MNHEY, CDR2 SVGEGT. Trimming stripped 6 bases from V and 11 bases from J, with 19 bases between. The CDR3 sequence is 13 residues long. The chain is built from TRBV6-2 or TRBV6-3 and TRBJ2-5; D is perhaps TRBD2 (6 bases). The sample taken for sequencing was blood. The receptor was isolated from a woman aged 60-75 years in good health. CDR3 bases: TGTGCCAGCAGGCCCGGGACTCACAATGAGCAGTACTTC. Translation gives CASRPGTHNEQYF.